This T cell receptor (beta chain) was sequenced for a study of cytomegalovirus exposure and HLA in healthy donors. Findings of the study overall: A later analysis linked 15,000 to 20,000 TCR beta sequences to HLA alleles at 0.05 false discovery rate. Presence/absence results assume similar sequencing depth per donor, which may not hold.

With respect to this clone: Its target is not known.

V was pared by 6 bases and J by 2 bases, with 7 bases of the junction left unmatched. The germline CDR1 and CDR2 sequences are MNHNY and SVGAGI (reference sequence). The CDR3 runs 15 residues. 60 Vbeta and 13 Jbeta primers were used in PCR. The table came from immunoSEQ multiplex PCR; TCRdb's copy has only in-frame clones and leaves some out. The profile shows fewer than 130,000 clones, more than 65% of them singletons. This sequence joins TRBV6-6 and TRBJ2-3, with 8 positions matching TRBD1. The receptor was derived from a man aged 25-45 years in good health and CMV-seropositive. Sequenced: PBMCs. CDR3 region: CASSRDRWDTDTQYF. CDR3 in DNA: TGTGCCAGCAGCAGGGACAGGTGGGACACAGATACGCAGTATTTT.